Below, 29 T cell receptor beta chains from the same sample are listed, as sequenced in a study of cytomegalovirus exposure and HLA in healthy donors (dated by TCRdb to 2017 to 2019). Library construction relied on the immunoSEQ multiplex PCR assay. For the multiplex PCR, a mixture combining 60 forward primers for TCR Vbeta segments and 13 reverse primers for TCR Jbeta segments was used. What TCRdb holds here is the immuneACCESS table cut down to in-frame rearrangements. Part of the clones is not present; checked against another copy, under half of the missing clones reflect an unresolved V gene, and the others are unexplained. This sample has tens of thousands of clones in its table, and roughly 77% of those were observed once. The ten most abundant clones make up 10% of the sample. Sequencing was performed on PBMCs. The receptors here all came from a human donor in good health.

The chain has TRBV5-6 and TRBJ1-6, with 7 bases fitting TRBD1. CDR3 length equals 16 residues. Germline CDR1 SGHDT, CDR2 YYEEEE. J was trimmed by 0 bases and V by 3 bases; bases with no gene match: 3. CDR3 loop: CASSSTGDSYNSPLHF. CDR3 in DNA: TGTGCCAGCAGCTCTACAGGGGACTCCTATAATTCACCCCTCCACTTT.

The CDR3, as DNA: TGCGCCAGCAGCCCTTACCGGGAAAACACTGAAGCTTTCTTT. Translating it yields CASSPYRENTEAFF. This chain connects TRBV5-1 to TRBJ1-1, with D unresolved. The CDR3 is made up of 14 amino acids. The V and J ends lost 4 bases and 2 bases respectively, with 12 bases between them. Germline loops: CDR1 SGHRS, CDR2 YFSETQ.

This sequence joins TRBV10-3 and TRBJ2-7, with 8 bases that match TRBD1. The CDR3 sequence is 15 residues long. CDR1 is ENHRY and CDR2 is SYGVKD in the germline V gene. The V gene end was trimmed by 2 bases and the J gene end by 1 base; junction bases not matched to a gene: 4. The CDR3 coding sequence is TGTGCCATCAGTGAGGTCGGGACAGGATCCTACGAGCAGTACTTC. Amino acid sequence: CAISEVGTGSYEQYF.

The chain has TRBV5-1 and TRBJ1-2, with 8 bases matching TRBD1. Per germline, CDR1 SGHRS and CDR2 YFSETQ. The CDR3 sequence is 14 residues long. Trimming at V came to 4 bases and at J to 5 bases, leaving 7 bases not matched to a gene. DNA of the CDR3: TGCGCCAGCAGCCCGACAGGGGAGGAGTATGGCTACACCTTC. Amino acid sequence: CASSPTGEEYGYTF.

The chain carries TRBV9 and TRBJ2-3, with 9 bases matching TRBD1. The germline V gene encodes CDR1 SGDLS and CDR2 YYNGEE. The CDR3 covers 13 residues. V lost 5 bases and J lost 8; bases outside the gene matches: 6. The CDR3 reads CASRGGQGPTQYF. The CDR3 coding sequence is TGTGCCAGCAGGGGCGGACAGGGGCCTACGCAGTATTTT.

This sequence joins TRBV10-2 and TRBJ2-1, with 11 bases lining up with TRBD2. The CDR3 loop spans 16 amino acids. Germline V lookup: CDR1 WSHSY, CDR2 SAAADI. V lost 1 base to trimming and J lost 9 bases; unmatched junction nucleotides: 8. CDR3 DNA sequence: TGCGCCAGCAGTGAGTTGAGTAGCGGGGGGGCCGGTGAGCAGTTCTTC. Translation gives CASSELSSGGAGEQFF.

This clone was seen just once. V usage is TRBV5-1 and J usage is TRBJ2-7, with 8 bases lining up with TRBD1. In germline, CDR1 is SGHRS, CDR2 YFSETQ. J lost 1 base, V lost 3 bases, and 3 bases had no gene match. This CDR3 region has 14 residues. The CDR3 bases are TGCGCCAGCAGCTCCCGGGACAGGTCCTACGAGCAGTACTTC. Translated, it gives CASSSRDRSYEQYF.

On this clone itself: With only one base between it and a far larger clone, this is likely a read error. The chain combines TRBV7-9 with TRBJ2-7, with unresolved D. The CDR3 consists of 16 residues. Germline V gene data show CDR1 as SEHNR and CDR2 as FQNEAQ (reference sequence). The CDR3 DNA sequence: TGTTCCAGCACCTTGTCCGGTTACCTTCCGTCCTACGAGCAGTACTTC. It specifies CSSTLSGYLPSYEQYF.

V and J are TRBV18 and TRBJ2-7, with TRBD1 matching 9 bases. CDR1 KGHSH and CDR2 LQKENI come from the germline V gene. The CDR3 spans 16 residues. The trim removed 1 base at V and 2 bases at J, leaving 6 bases unmatched. The DNA of the CDR3 is TGTGCCAGCTCACCACTTCCGGGACAGGGTGCCTACGAGCAGTACTTC. Its translation is CASSPLPGQGAYEQYF.

V and J are TRBV4-2 and TRBJ1-6; 7 bases map to TRBD1. The CDR3 consists of 16 residues. V shed 5 bases, J shed 6 bases, and the junction held 10 bases outside the gene matches. Germline CDR1 is LGHNA and CDR2 is YNFKEQ. The CDR3 here is CASSTLEQGFNSPLHF. CDR3 nucleotide sequence: TGTGCCAGCAGCACTCTTGAACAGGGGTTTAATTCACCCCTCCACTTT.

V usage is TRBV4-3 and J usage is TRBJ2-1; 7 bases line up with TRBD2. Trimming at V came to 0 bases and at J to 4 bases, leaving 9 bases not matched to a gene. The CDR3 runs 17 residues. Germline assignment: CDR1 LGHNA and CDR2 YSLEER. The CDR3 sequence: CASSQDSGRRGYNEQFF. In DNA form, the CDR3 reads TGCGCCAGCAGCCAAGATTCCGGGAGGAGGGGTTACAATGAGCAGTTCTTC.

A word on this clone: One junction end disagrees with the germline gene, perhaps due to a read error. The chain couples TRBV7-7 to TRBJ2-5; D might be TRBD1 (5 bases). Germline V gives CDR1 SSHAT, CDR2 FNYEAQ (reference sequence). The CDR3 spans 16 residues. The CDR3 is CASSKNRLPYQETQYF. The CDR3 bases are TGTGCTAGCAGCAAAAACAGGTTACCGTACCAAGAGACCCAGTACTTC.

The chain carries TRBV5-5 and TRBJ2-7, with D uncertain. Looked up from germline, CDR1 is SGHKS and CDR2 is YYEKEE (reference sequence). This CDR3 spans 14 amino acids. V lost 6 bases, J lost 0 bases, and 13 bases lay in between. CDR3 nucleotides: TGTGCCAGCACCTGGGCCCTCAGCTCCTACGAGCAGTACTTC. Translating it yields CASTWALSSYEQYF.

The gene calls are TRBV4-1 and TRBJ2-7; D perhaps matches TRBD2 (5 bases). There are 14 residues in the CDR3. Germline lookup yields CDR1 MGHRA and CDR2 YSYEKL. V was clipped by 1 base and J by 4 bases, with 11 bases between them. CDR3 sequence (DNA): TGCGCCAGCAGCCAAGTCCACGGGGTTTACGAGCAGTACTTC. It encodes CASSQVHGVYEQYF.

The chain has TRBV5-4 and TRBJ1-2; 7 nucleotides align to TRBD1. The trim removed 1 base at V and 5 bases at J, leaving 5 bases unmatched. Germline CDR1 reads SGHNT; CDR2 reads YYREEE (reference sequence). This CDR3 region has 14 residues. CDR3 sequence reads: CASSLRGRGYGYTF. CDR3 nucleotide sequence: TGTGCCAGCAGCTTGAGAGGCAGGGGGTATGGCTACACCTTC. The full variable domain, its missing parts supplied by reference TRBV5-4 and TRBJ1-2, is ETGVTQSPTHLIKTRGQQVTLRCSSQSGHNTVSWYQQALGQGPQFIFQYYREEENGRGNFPPRFSGLQFPNYSSELNVNALELDDSALYLCASSLRGRGYGYTFGSGTRLTVV.

The chain carries TRBV5-4 and TRBJ2-7, with 16 bases identical to TRBD2. Germline lookup yields CDR1 SGHNT and CDR2 YYREEE (reference sequence). The CDR3 covers 18 residues. V lost 1 base to trimming and J lost 6 bases; unmatched junction nucleotides: 10. The CDR3 sequence: CASSLFPGLAGGTSEQYF. The DNA of the CDR3 is TGTGCCAGCAGCTTGTTTCCGGGACTAGCGGGAGGGACCTCCGAGCAGTACTTC.

V and J are TRBV27 and TRBJ2-5; 8 nucleotides match TRBD2. The CDR3 extends over 16 amino acids. V lost 5 bases and J lost 5; bases outside the gene matches: 13. The germline CDR1 and CDR2 sequences are MNHEY and SMNVEV (reference sequence). CDR3 loop: CASSPGLVKFRETQYF. The CDR3 nucleotides read TGTGCCAGCAGTCCGGGACTAGTTAAATTCAGGGAGACCCAGTACTTC.

The V call is TRBV7-9, the J call TRBJ1-5, with a weak D call TRBD1 (6 bases). Trimming stripped 3 bases from V and 7 bases from J, with 7 bases between. Germline V gene sequence: CDR1 SEHNR, CDR2 FQNEAQ (reference sequence). This CDR3 has 12 amino acids. CDR3 in amino acids: CASSFQGQPQHF. DNA of the CDR3: TGTGCCAGCAGCTTTCAGGGGCAGCCCCAGCATTTT.

The chain is built from TRBV10-1 and TRBJ2-5; 9 bases match TRBD1. In germline, CDR1 is WNHNN, CDR2 SYGVQD (reference sequence). CDR3 size: 19 residues. V lost 0 bases to trimming and J lost 0 bases; unmatched junction nucleotides: 11. Here the CDR3 reads CASSESPRDRDRDQETQYF. In DNA, the CDR3 is TGCGCCAGCAGTGAGTCGCCCCGGGACAGGGATAGGGACCAAGAGACCCAGTACTTC.

This clone was seen only a few times. The chain combines TRBV5-6 with TRBJ1-5; D unresolved. The V gene lost 0 bases and the J gene lost 0 bases, with 19 bases spanning the gap. The length of the CDR3 is 19 residues. From germline, CDR1 is SGHDT and CDR2 YYEEEE. The CDR3 region is CASSLEVQVGLYSNQPQHF. The CDR3 DNA sequence: TGTGCCAGCAGCTTGGAGGTCCAGGTGGGCCTCTATAGCAATCAGCCCCAGCATTTT.

The rearrangement links TRBV5-1 to TRBJ2-2, with 10 positions matching TRBD2. The CDR3 extends over 18 amino acids. Trimming at V came to 4 bases and at J to 4 bases, leaving 13 bases not matched to a gene. Germline values: CDR1 SGHRS, CDR2 YFSETQ. The CDR3 sequence is CASSQSKLLAGITGELFF. Written as DNA, the CDR3 is TGCGCCAGCAGCCAGAGTAAACTACTAGCGGGAATCACCGGGGAGCTGTTTTTT.

The V and J genes are TRBV6-4 and TRBJ1-2; possible D gene TRBD1, 6 bases. Trimming left V 5 bases short and J 5 bases short, with 15 bases between. This CDR3 is built from 14 residues. Germline V gene data show CDR1 as MRHNA and CDR2 as SNTAGT. CDR3 DNA sequence: TGTGCCAGCAGTAGGACAGCGGCGGAATATGGCTACACCTTC. Protein sequence: CASSRTAAEYGYTF.

The rearrangement uses TRBV7-6 and TRBJ2-3; 8 nucleotides align to TRBD2. Unmatched junction bases numbered 4, after V lost 1 base and J lost 4 bases. Germline V gene lookup returns CDR1 SGHVS and CDR2 FNYEAQ. The length of the CDR3 is 15 residues. The CDR3 DNA reads TGTGCCAGCAGCTTAGGAGCGGGAGTCGCAGATACGCAGTATTTT. This gives the protein CASSLGAGVADTQYF.

The chain uses TRBV7-3 and TRBJ1-1, with TRBD1 matching over 10 bases. Germline V lookup: CDR1 SGHTA, CDR2 FQGTGA. This CDR3 spans 15 amino acids. Trimming at V came to 2 bases and at J to 8 bases, leaving 8 bases not matched to a gene. CDR3 sequence: CASSLGGGQGKEAFF. The DNA for the CDR3 is TGTGCCAGCAGCTTAGGGGGGGGACAGGGGAAAGAAGCTTTCTTT.

The CDR3 region has the DNA TGTGCCAGCAGTATCCGACAGGGAAATCCCTGGGGCACAGATACGCAGTATTTT. Protein sequence: CASSIRQGNPWGTDTQYF. The chain couples TRBV27 to TRBJ2-3; TRBD1 matches 7 bases. V was clipped by 5 bases and J by 1 base; unmatched bases: 15. This CDR3 is built from 18 residues. Looked up from germline, CDR1 is MNHEY and CDR2 is SMNVEV (reference sequence).

The chain couples TRBV7-6 to TRBJ2-7; the match to TRBD1 covers 9 bases. Germline V gene lookup returns CDR1 SGHVS and CDR2 FNYEAQ. This CDR3 is 14 amino acids long. V lost 5 bases, J lost 4 bases, and 6 bases stayed unmatched. CDR3 region: CASSQDRGGYEQYF. The DNA of the CDR3 is TGTGCCAGCAGCCAGGACAGGGGAGGGTACGAGCAGTACTTC. Looking up the rest from reference TRBV7-6 and TRBJ2-7 gives the full variable domain: GAGVSQSPRYKVTKRGQDVALRCDPISGHVSLYWYRQALGQGPEFLTYFNYEAQQDKSGLPNDRFSAERPEGSISTLTIQRTEQRDSAMYRCASSQDRGGYEQYFGPGTRLTVT.

This chain links TRBV9 with TRBJ2-1; 10 positions match TRBD2. V dropped 4 bases and J dropped 2; count of bases not matched to a gene: 3. CDR3 length: 15 amino acids. Germline V gives CDR1 SGDLS, CDR2 YYNGEE. The CDR3 sequence is CASSMSGGAYNEQFF. The CDR3 bases are TGTGCCAGCAGCATGAGCGGGGGGGCCTACAATGAGCAGTTCTTC.

The genes are TRBV5-1 and TRBJ1-4; D is unresolved. Per the germline V gene, CDR1 is SGHRS and CDR2 is YFSETQ. The ends were cut back, 4 bases at V and 7 bases at J, with 11 bases in the middle. The CDR3 has 13 residues. For the CDR3, the DNA is TGCGCCAGCAGCGGCAGCGGTGGTGAAAAACTGTTTTTT. Residues: CASSGSGGEKLFF.

The V call is TRBV28, the J call TRBJ1-2, with a tentative D call TRBD1 (5 bases). V was cut by 6 bases and J by 5 bases, with 22 bases left in between. Germline values: CDR1 MDHEN, CDR2 SYDVKM. CDR3 size: 16 residues. The CDR3 sequence: CASSSFNRRLKYGYTF. CDR3 DNA sequence: TGTGCCAGCAGCTCTTTCAACAGGCGGCTAAAGTATGGCTACACCTTC.